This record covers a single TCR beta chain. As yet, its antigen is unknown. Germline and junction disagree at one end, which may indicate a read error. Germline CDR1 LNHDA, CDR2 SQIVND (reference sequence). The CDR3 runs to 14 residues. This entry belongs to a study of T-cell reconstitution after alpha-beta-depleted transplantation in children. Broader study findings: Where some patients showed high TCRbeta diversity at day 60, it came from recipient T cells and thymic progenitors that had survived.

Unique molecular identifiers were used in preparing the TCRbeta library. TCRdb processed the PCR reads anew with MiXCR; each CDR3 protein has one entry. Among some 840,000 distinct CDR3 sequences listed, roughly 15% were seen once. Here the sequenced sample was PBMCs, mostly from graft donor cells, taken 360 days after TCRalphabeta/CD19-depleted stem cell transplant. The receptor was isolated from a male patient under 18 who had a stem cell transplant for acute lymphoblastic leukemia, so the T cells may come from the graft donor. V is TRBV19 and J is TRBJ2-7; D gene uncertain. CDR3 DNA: TGTGCCAGTAGTATCCGGCTGACCTCCCACGAGCAGTACTTC. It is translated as CASSIRLTSHEQYF.